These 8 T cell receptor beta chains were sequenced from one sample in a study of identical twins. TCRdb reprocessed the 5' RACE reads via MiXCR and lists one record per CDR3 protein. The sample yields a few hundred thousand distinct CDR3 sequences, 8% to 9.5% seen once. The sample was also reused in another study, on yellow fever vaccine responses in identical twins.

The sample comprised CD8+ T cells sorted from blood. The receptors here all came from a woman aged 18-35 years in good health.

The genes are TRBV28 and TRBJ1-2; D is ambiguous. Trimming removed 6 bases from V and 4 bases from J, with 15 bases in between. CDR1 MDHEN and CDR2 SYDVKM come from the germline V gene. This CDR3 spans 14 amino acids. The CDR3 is CASRTAEVVYGYTF. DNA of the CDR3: TGTGCCAGCAGAACGGCCGAGGTAGTCTATGGCTACACCTTC.

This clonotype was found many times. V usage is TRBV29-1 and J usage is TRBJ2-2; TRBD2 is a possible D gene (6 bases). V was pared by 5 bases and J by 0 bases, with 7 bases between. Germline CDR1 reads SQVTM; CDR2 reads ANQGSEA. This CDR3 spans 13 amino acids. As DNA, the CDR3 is TGCAGCGTTACTAGCCCGAACACCGGGGAGCTGTTTTTT. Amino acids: CSVTSPNTGELFF.

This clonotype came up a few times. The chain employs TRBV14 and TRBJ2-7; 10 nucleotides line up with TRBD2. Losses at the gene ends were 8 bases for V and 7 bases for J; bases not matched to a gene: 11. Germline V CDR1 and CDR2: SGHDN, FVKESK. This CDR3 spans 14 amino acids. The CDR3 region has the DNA TGTGCCAGCTCCATCCTAGCGGGGGTGGAGGAGCAGTACTTC. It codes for CASSILAGVEEQYF.

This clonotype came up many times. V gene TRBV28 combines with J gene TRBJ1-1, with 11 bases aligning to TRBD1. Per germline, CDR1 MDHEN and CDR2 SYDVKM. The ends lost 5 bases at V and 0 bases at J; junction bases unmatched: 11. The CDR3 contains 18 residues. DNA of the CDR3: TGTGCCAGCAGTACGCAAATGGACAGGGGGCGTTTGAACACTGAAGCTTTCTTT. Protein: CASSTQMDRGRLNTEAFF.

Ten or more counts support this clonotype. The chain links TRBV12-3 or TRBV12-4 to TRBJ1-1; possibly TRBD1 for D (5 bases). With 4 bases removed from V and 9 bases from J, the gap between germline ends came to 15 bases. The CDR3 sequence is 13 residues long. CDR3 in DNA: TGTGCCAGCAGTTCTCAGGGTCTAAGTAAAGCTTTCTTT. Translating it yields CASSSQGLSKAFF.

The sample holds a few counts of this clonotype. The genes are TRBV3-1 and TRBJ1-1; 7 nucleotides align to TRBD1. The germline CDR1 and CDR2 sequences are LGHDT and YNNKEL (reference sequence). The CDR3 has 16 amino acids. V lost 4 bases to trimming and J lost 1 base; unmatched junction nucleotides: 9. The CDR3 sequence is CASSLDEGATNTEAFF. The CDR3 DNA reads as TGTGCCAGCAGCCTAGATGAGGGGGCGACGAACACTGAAGCTTTCTTT.

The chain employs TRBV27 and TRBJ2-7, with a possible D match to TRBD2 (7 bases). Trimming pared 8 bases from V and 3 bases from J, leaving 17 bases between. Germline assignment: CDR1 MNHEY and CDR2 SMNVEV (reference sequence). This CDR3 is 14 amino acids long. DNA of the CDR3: TGTGCCAGCGGACGCGGGGGCGGAAACTACGAGCAGTACTTC. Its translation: CASGRGGGNYEQYF.

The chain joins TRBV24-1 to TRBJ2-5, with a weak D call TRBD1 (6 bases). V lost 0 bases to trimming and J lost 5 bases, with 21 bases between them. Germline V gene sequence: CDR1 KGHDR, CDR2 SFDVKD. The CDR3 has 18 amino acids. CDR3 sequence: CATSDLFLSQGRGETQYF. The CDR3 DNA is TGTGCCACCAGTGATTTGTTCCTCTCACAGGGTAGGGGGGAGACCCAGTACTTC.